This T cell receptor (beta chain) is drawn from a study of T cells after yellow fever vaccination. V was clipped by 5 bases and J by 5 bases, with 16 bases between them. CDR3 length equals 15 residues. The germline CDR1 and CDR2 sequences are MNHEY and SVGAGI. TCRdb ran MiXCR on the 5' RACE reads and lists one entry per CDR3 protein. The sample lists some 300,000 distinct CDR3 sequences; approximately 10% were seen once. This sequence originates from a man between 18 and 35 years old who received the YFV17D yellow fever vaccine. The sequenced sample was CD4+ T cells sorted from PBMCs, obtained 5 days after the yellow fever booster vaccination. The chain joins TRBV6-5 to TRBJ1-5; TRBD1 is a possible D gene (5 bases). Here the CDR3 reads CASSTGWAGHQPQHF. The DNA for the CDR3 is TGTGCCAGCAGTACGGGTTGGGCAGGGCATCAGCCCCAGCATTTT.